The rows below give T cell receptor beta chains drawn from one sample of a study of tumor-infiltrating lymphocytes in primary liver carcinoma. TCRdb fed the multiplex PCR reads into MiXCR, producing one record per CDR3 protein. The sample lists 100,000 to 150,000 distinct CDR3 sequences, 64% occurring once. Sequencing was done on a sample of liver tumor tissue from sampling region 3. The receptors here all came from a woman aged 55-70 years with primary liver carcinoma and hepatitis B virus infection. Each CDR3 is given with its conserved first and last residue. Fields, in order: J gene, V gene, D gene, clone size, CDR3 DNA, CDR3 protein. D genes are given only for firm matches. Clone size is shown for a subset of rows, as once, few, many or a class of expanded clone.

TRBJ2-1,TRBV11-2,-,-,TGTGCCAGCAGCCTCGGCGGCGCGGGCCGGTACAATGAGCAGTTATTT,CASSLGGAGRYNEQLF
TRBJ2-7,TRBV11-2,TRBD1,-,TGTGCCAGCAGCTTAGCGGGACAGCGTTCCTACGGGCAGTACTTC,CASSLAGQRSYGQYF
TRBJ2-5,TRBV11-2,-,-,TGTGGCAGCAGCCGAGGGAGCGGGAGAGGACAGGCCCAGTACTTC,CGSSRGSGRGQAQYF
TRBJ2-3,TRBV11-2,-,many,TGTGCCAGCAGCTTCGGGCGGACCAGCACAGATACGCAGTATTTT,CASSFGRTSTDTQYF
TRBJ1-6,TRBV6-5,-,-,TGTGCCAGCAGTTACGTGGGTGGCTTAGCTGGTTCACCCCTCCACTTT,CASSYVGGLAGSPLHF
TRBJ2-1,TRBV5-1,TRBD2,few,TGCGCCAGCAGCTTATTTGGACTAGCGGACAATGAGCAGTTCTTC,CASSLFGLADNEQFF
TRBJ1-2,TRBV28,-,-,TGTGCCAGCTCCTTGACGGACTTTTATGGCTACACCTTC,CASSLTDFYGYTF
TRBJ2-4,TRBV6-6,-,many,TGTGCCAGCGGGGGAGCCAAAAACATTCAGTACTTC,CASGGAKNIQYF
TRBJ1-6,TRBV12-3/TRBV12-4,-,-,TGTGCCAGCAACTACGGAGAAGGGTCACCCCTCCACTTT,CASNYGEGSPLHF
TRBJ1-1,TRBV20-1,-,-,TGCAGTGCTAGGCTTAACAGGGCCTATGAAGCTTTCTTT,CSARLNRAYEAFF
TRBJ2-6,TRBV7-9,-,-,TGTGCCTGCAGCTTACTAGCCGGTTACTCTGGGGCCGACGTCCCGACTTTC,CACSLLAGYSGADVPTF
TRBJ2-4,TRBV5-1,-,-,TGCGCCAGCAGCTTGGGGGCAGGGAGCGTCAAAAACGTTCAGCACTTC,CASSLGAGSVKNVQHF
TRBJ2-4,TRBV6-1,-,many,TGTGCCAGCAGTGAACGGGCCAGGGGTATCCAAAACATTCAGTACTTC,CASSERARGIQNIQYF
TRBJ2-3,TRBV5-1,-,-,TGCGCCAGCAGCCGTTCCATGGAACCCGTACATACGCAGTATTTT,CASSRSMEPVHTQYF
TRBJ1-1,TRBV28,TRBD1,-,TGTGCCAGCAGTTCACCGGGACAGGGTCAAACTGAAGCTTTATTT,CASSSPGQGQTEALF
TRBJ2-3,TRBV18,-,once,TGTGTCAGCTTACCACCGGGCCGCACAGATACGCAGTATTTT,CVSLPPGRTDTQYF
TRBJ2-1,TRBV28,TRBD1,many,TGTGCCAGCAGCACTCCCGGGACAGTTAATGAGCAGTTCTTC,CASSTPGTVNEQFF
TRBJ1-1,TRBV6-1,TRBD1,once,TGTGCCGGCATCCGCGCGACAGGGTATAACGCTGAAGCTTTCTTT,CAGIRATGYNAEAFF